Listed below are T cell receptor beta chains from one sample, sequenced in a study of regulatory T cells. The data were produced by immunoSEQ multiplex PCR, yet TCRdb's version contains in-frame clones alone and is incomplete. The sample shows 10,000 or so clones, about 80% of them seen only once. Specimen: CD8+ T cells sorted from blood. Receptors originate from a young adult with CD3G deficiency. CDR3s include the opening cysteine and the closing phenylalanine or tryptophan. The order of the fields is J gene, D gene, clone size, V gene, CDR3 DNA, CDR3 protein. D genes are given only for firm matches. The size entry is marked missing in some rows and otherwise reads once, few, many or a size class.

>TRBJ2-1|TRBD2|.|TRBV7-9
TGTGCCAGCAGCTCAGCGGGGGGTCGGAATGAGCAGTTCTTC
CASSSAGGRNEQFF
>TRBJ2-7|.|.|TRBV28
TGTGCCAGCAGCACGGGACTCTTCTCCTACGAGCAGTACTTC
CASSTGLFSYEQYF
>TRBJ1-5|.|.|TRBV19
TGTGCCAGTAGTATAGTTGCGCATCAGCCCCAGCATTTT
CASSIVAHQPQHF
>TRBJ2-7|.|.|TRBV6-1
TGTGCCAGCAGTGAGACCTACGAGCAGTACTTC
CASSETYEQYF
>TRBJ2-7|.|.|TRBV6-1
.
CASNFRGPTYEQYF
>TRBJ2-7|TRBD2|.|TRBV10-3
TGTGCCATCAGTGGGACCGGGACTAGCGGGGACAACTACGAGCAGTACTTC
CAISGTGTSGDNYEQYF
>TRBJ2-7|.|.|TRBV5-1
TGCGCCAGCAGCTTGTATGGCGGCGACGTAGACGAGCAGTACTTC
CASSLYGGDVDEQYF
>TRBJ2-7|.|once|TRBV6-1
TGTGCCAGCAGTGTTTACAGGGAGGTCGAGCAGTACTTC
CASSVYREVEQYF
>TRBJ1-1|.|.|TRBV6-1
TGTGCCAGCAGTGACAGAAATGAAGCTTTCTTT
CASSDRNEAFF
>TRBJ2-1|.|.|TRBV7-9
TGTGCCAGCAGCTCTGGACTCAGCTCCTACAATGAGCAGTTCTTC
CASSSGLSSYNEQFF
>TRBJ1-1|.|once|TRBV19
TGTGCCAGTAGTATCGGGTCGGCAGGGCAAGAAGCTTTCTTT
CASSIGSAGQEAFF
>TRBJ2-7|TRBD2|.|TRBV6-1
TGTGCCAGCTCCTCCCTAGCGGGGGCCTACGAGCAGTACTTC
CASSSLAGAYEQYF
>TRBJ1-1|.|.|TRBV28
TGTGCCAGCAGTTTAGGCACTGAAGCTTTCTTT
CASSLGTEAFF
>TRBJ2-3|.|.|TRBV7-8
TGTGCCAGCAGCTTGTACGGCACAGATACGCAGTATTTT
CASSLYGTDTQYF
>TRBJ2-7|.|.|TRBV28
TGTGCCAGCAGTTTAGGGGGGCGCTACGAGCAGTACTTC
CASSLGGRYEQYF
>TRBJ2-7|TRBD2|.|TRBV19
TGTGCCAGTAGCTCCCTCAACCGGCCGGGACTAGAGTACGAGCAGTACTTC
CASSSLNRPGLEYEQYF
>TRBJ2-1|.|.|TRBV19
TGTGCCAGTAGTATCGATCAAAATGAGCAGTTCTTC
CASSIDQNEQFF
>TRBJ2-7|TRBD1|.|TRBV10-3
TGTGCCATCAGTGATATAGGGACAGCCTACGAGCAGTACTTC
CAISDIGTAYEQYF
>TRBJ2-7|.|few|TRBV6-1
TGTGCCAGCAGCCGGGACCCGACCTACGAGCAGTACTTC
CASSRDPTYEQYF
>TRBJ2-7|.|.|TRBV18
TGTGCCAGCTCCGGTGGAGGCGAGCAGTACTTC
CASSGGGEQYF
>TRBJ2-3|TRBD2|.|TRBV5-4
TGTGCCAGCAGCCGGTGGGCTAGCGGGAGTGGAACAGATACGCAGTATTTT
CASSRWASGSGTDTQYF
>TRBJ1-1|.|.|TRBV6-1
TGTGCCAGCAGTTATCAGGTTGAAGCTTTCTTT
CASSYQVEAFF
>TRBJ2-1|.|.|TRBV11-2
TGTGCCAGCAGCCCCGGCGGCGAGCAGTTCTTC
CASSPGGEQFF
>TRBJ1-1|.|few|TRBV7-8
TGTGCCAGCAGCTTAGCCCCGGAAAGGGCAGCGAACACTGAAGCTTTCTTT
CASSLAPERAANTEAFF
>TRBJ2-4|.|.|TRBV6-1
TGTGCCAGCAGTGAAGGGAAGTTAGCCAAAAACATTCAGTACTTC
CASSEGKLAKNIQYF
>TRBJ2-7|.|.|TRBV6-1
TGTGCCAGCAAAGGCCCCTACGAGCAGTACTTC
CASKGPYEQYF
>TRBJ2-7|.|.|TRBV5-1
TGCGCCAGCAGCTTGGAGAGTACTCTGGGCGAGCAGTACTTC
CASSLESTLGEQYF
>TRBJ2-7|.|.|TRBV28
TGTGCCAGCAGTTTATCACGGGCTTATCCGGGCGAGCAGTACTTC
CASSLSRAYPGEQYF
>TRBJ2-7|.|.|TRBV6-6
TGTGCCAGCACCTCTGGCTCCTACGAGCAGTACTTC
CASTSGSYEQYF
>TRBJ2-3|TRBD2|.|TRBV7-9
TGTGCCAGCAGCGACCACAACCGCGCCTCTAGCGGGAGAAGGAGTACGCAGTATTTT
CASSDHNRASSGRRSTQYF
>TRBJ2-7|TRBD1|.|TRBV7-8
TGTGCCAGCAGCTTAGCTTGGGGACAGGGAGGAGAGCAGTACTTC
CASSLAWGQGGEQYF
>TRBJ2-6|TRBD1|.|TRBV18
TGTGCCAGCTCACCTAGGAGAAACACAGGGGTCGGGGCCAACGTCCTGACTTTC
CASSPRRNTGVGANVLTF
>TRBJ2-3|.|.|TRBV7-9
TGTGCCAGCAGCCCGGGAGCCAGATATGCGCAGTATTTT
CASSPGARYAQYF
>TRBJ2-7|.|.|TRBV6-1
TGTGCCAGCAGTGACGGACTAACCTACGAGCAGTACTTC
CASSDGLTYEQYF
>TRBJ2-2|.|.|TRBV6-5
TGTGCCAGCAGTCGGACCGGGACCGGGGAGCTGTTTTTT
CASSRTGTGELFF
>TRBJ2-3|TRBD2|.|TRBV27
TGTGCCAGCAGCCACCATCGGGGGAGGCTAGCGGGGGGATCCTCTAGCACAGATACGCAGTATTTT
CASSHHRGRLAGGSSSTDTQYF
>TRBJ2-1|.|large|TRBV28
TGTGCCAGCAGTTTCTGGGGCAATGAGCAGTTCTTC
CASSFWGNEQFF
>TRBJ2-7|.|.|TRBV27
TGTGCCAGCAGTCCCCTGGGGGGGCTCTACGAGCAGTACTTC
CASSPLGGLYEQYF
>TRBJ1-4|.|.|TRBV28
TGTGCCAGCAGTTTACCGGGGCCAAATGAAAAACTGTTTTTT
CASSLPGPNEKLFF
>TRBJ2-7|TRBD1|.|TRBV6-1
TGTGCCAGCGCCCTGACAGGGGACTACGAGCAGTACTTC
CASALTGDYEQYF
>TRBJ2-7|TRBD1|few|TRBV6-1
TGTGCCAGCAGTGAGGGGACAGGGATCCGGAGCGAGCAGTACTTC
CASSEGTGIRSEQYF
>TRBJ2-7|.|.|TRBV27
TGTGCCAGCAGGCCCAGGGGCTCCTACGAGCAGTACTTC
CASRPRGSYEQYF
>TRBJ2-3|.|.|TRBV5-1
TGCGCCAGCAGCTTGGGGTTTTCCTCCACAGATACGCAGTATTTT
CASSLGFSSTDTQYF
>TRBJ1-1|.|once|TRBV6-1
TGTGCCAGCAGTGGAGACCTCAGGGAATTCGAAGCTTTCTTT
CASSGDLREFEAFF
>TRBJ1-5|TRBD1|.|TRBV14
TGTGCCAGCAGCCAAGGGACGACAGGGACATATAGCAATCAGCCCCAGCATTTT
CASSQGTTGTYSNQPQHF
>TRBJ2-6|TRBD1|.|TRBV7-8
TGTGCCAGCAGCGCCGGGACAGGGAGGGCCAACGTCCTGACTTTC
CASSAGTGRANVLTF
>TRBJ2-2|.|.|TRBV19
TGTGCCAGTAGTACCACAGGGTACACCGGGGAGCTGTTTTTT
CASSTTGYTGELFF
>TRBJ2-7|TRBD2|.|TRBV28
TGTGCCAGCAGTTTTGGCCTAGCGGGTGGGGAGCAGTACTTC
CASSFGLAGGEQYF
>TRBJ2-7|.|.|TRBV6-6
TGTGCCAGCAGTTCCTTCTACGAGCAGTACTTC
CASSSFYEQYF
>TRBJ2-2|.|.|TRBV28
TGTGCCAGCAGTTTATCCGGACCGAACACCGGGGAGCTGTTTTTT
CASSLSGPNTGELFF
>TRBJ2-7|TRBD1|.|TRBV29-1
TGCAGCGTTGAGGGGGACAGGGCATCCACCTACGAGCAGTACTTC
CSVEGDRASTYEQYF
>TRBJ2-1|.|.|TRBV7-8
TGTGCCAGCAGCCCTACCGGTATGGGAGGCGAGCAGTTCTTC
CASSPTGMGGEQFF